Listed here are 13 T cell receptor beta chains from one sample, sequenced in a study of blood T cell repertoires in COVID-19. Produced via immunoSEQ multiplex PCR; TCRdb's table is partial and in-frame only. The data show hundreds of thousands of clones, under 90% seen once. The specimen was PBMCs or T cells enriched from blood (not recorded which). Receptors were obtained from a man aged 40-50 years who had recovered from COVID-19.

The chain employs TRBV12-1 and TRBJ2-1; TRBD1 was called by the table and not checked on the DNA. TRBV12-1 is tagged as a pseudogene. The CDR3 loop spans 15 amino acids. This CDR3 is CASSFSGGRYNEQFF. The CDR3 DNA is TGTGCCAGCAGCTTTAGTGGGGGCCGGTACAATGAGCAGTTCTTC.

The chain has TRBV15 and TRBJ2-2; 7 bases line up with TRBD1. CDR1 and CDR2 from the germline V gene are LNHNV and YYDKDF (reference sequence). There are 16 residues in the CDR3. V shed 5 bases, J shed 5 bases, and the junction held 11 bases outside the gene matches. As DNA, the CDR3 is TGTGCCACCAGCGGAAAGACAGGGAAAGCGACCGGGGAGCTGTTTTTT. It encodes CATSGKTGKATGELFF.

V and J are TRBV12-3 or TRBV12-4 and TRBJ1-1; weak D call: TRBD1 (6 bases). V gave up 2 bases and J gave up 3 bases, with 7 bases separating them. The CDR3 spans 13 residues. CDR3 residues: CASSLNRDTEAFF. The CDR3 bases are TGTGCCAGCAGTTTAAACAGGGACACTGAAGCTTTCTTT.

CDR3 DNA sequence: TGTGCCAGCAGCTTAAATCATGCAGGCGAGCAGTACTTC. Its protein product is CASSLNHAGEQYF. The chain employs TRBV7-2 and TRBJ2-7; D unclear. The CDR3 has 13 residues. The germline V and J ends were trimmed by 2 bases and 6 bases, with 11 bases remaining between them. Germline CDR1 is SGHTA and CDR2 is FQGNSA.

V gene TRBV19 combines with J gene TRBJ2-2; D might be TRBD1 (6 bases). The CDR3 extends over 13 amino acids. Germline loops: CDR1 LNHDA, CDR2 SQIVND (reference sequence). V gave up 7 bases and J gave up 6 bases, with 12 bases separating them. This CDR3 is CASNWGLAGELFF. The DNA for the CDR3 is TGTGCCAGTAATTGGGGGCTGGCCGGGGAGCTGTTTTTT.

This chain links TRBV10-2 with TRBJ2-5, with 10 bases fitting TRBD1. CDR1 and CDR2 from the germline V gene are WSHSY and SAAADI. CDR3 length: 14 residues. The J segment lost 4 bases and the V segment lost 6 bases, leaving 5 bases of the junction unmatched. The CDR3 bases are TGCGCCAGCAGGTCGACAGGGGGCGGAGAGACCCAGTACTTC. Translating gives CASRSTGGGETQYF.

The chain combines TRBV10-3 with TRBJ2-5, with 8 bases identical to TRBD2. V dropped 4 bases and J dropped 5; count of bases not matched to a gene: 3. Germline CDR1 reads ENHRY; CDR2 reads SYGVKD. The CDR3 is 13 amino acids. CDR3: CAISGRLAETQYF. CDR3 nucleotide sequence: TGTGCCATCAGTGGCCGACTAGCGGAGACCCAGTACTTC.

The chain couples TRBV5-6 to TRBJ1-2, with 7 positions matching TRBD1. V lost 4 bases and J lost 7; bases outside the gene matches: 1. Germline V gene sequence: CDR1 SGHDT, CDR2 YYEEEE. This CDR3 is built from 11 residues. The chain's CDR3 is CASSRQGGYTF. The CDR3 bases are TGTGCCAGCAGCCGACAGGGTGGCTACACCTTC.

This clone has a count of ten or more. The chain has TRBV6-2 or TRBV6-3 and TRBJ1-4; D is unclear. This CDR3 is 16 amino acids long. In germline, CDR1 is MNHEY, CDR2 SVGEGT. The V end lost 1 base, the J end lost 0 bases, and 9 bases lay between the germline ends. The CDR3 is CASSYLSRTTNEKLFF. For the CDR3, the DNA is TGTGCCAGCAGTTACTTGTCGCGAACAACTAATGAAAAACTGTTTTTT.

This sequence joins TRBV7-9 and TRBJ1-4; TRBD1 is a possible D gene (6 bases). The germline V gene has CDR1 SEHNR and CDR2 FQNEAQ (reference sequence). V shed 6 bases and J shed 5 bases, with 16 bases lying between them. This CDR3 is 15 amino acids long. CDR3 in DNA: TGTGCCAGCAGGGATTCGATGGGGGCGAATGAAAAACTGTTTTTT. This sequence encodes CASRDSMGANEKLFF.

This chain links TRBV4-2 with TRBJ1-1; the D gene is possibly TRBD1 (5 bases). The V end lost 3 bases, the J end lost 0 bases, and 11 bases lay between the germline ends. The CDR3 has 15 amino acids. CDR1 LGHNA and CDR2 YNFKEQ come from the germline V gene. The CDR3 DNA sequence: TGTGCCAGCAGCCACCCGACGGACATGAACACTGAAGCTTTCTTT. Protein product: CASSHPTDMNTEAFF.

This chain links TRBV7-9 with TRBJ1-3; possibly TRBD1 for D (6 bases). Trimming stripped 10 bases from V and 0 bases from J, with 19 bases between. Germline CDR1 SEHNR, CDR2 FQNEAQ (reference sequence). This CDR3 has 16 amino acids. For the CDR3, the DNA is TGTGCCACCAGTAGTGGGGGCGGGAGCTCTGGAAACACCATATATTTT. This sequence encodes CATSSGGGSSGNTIYF.

Here the CDR3 DNA reads TGCGCCAGCAGGATCTCCGACAGCCAAGAGACCCAGTACTTC. It is translated as CASRISDSQETQYF. This chain uses TRBV4-1 with TRBJ2-5; tentatively, D is TRBD1 (5 bases). The CDR3 runs to 14 residues. Germline assignment: CDR1 MGHRA and CDR2 YSYEKL. V lost 6 bases and J lost 1, with 12 bases in between.